This T cell receptor (beta chain) stems from a study of patients and donors after allogeneic stem cell transplantation (dated by TCRdb to 2020 to 2021). Preparation of the library involved RT-PCR. The sample was run on a NextSeq 550. TCRdb reworked the public reads: Q25 trimming with fastp, MiXCR clone assembly, productive beta chains retained. CDR3 protein duplicates are merged, each entry listing the most common genes and DNA. This sample comprises 150,000 to 200,000 distinct CDR3 sequences, 40% to 45% of them detected only once. The ten largest clonotypes hold 33% of the sample. CDR1 is given as LGHNA and CDR2 as YSLEER, both from the germline V gene. Trimming costs V 1 base and J 9 bases, and their ends lie 16 bases apart. There are 15 amino acids in the CDR3, from cysteine to phenylalanine inclusive. This entry keeps only the CDR3 DNA: 45 bases, framed from base 1. This clonotype was counted only a few times. No antigen is known for it. Base qualities are not provided; no much larger clone lies one nucleotide away.

Sequenced: blood, either unsorted or a sorted T cell fraction (not recorded which). Recombination connected TRBV4-3 to TRBJ2-1, and TRBD2 may be the D gene, going by 5 matching bases. The receptor's source is a human donor who was either an allogeneic HSCT recipient or a stem cell or donor lymphocyte infusion donor (not recorded which). It is not recorded whose cells these are; they may come from a transplant donor. CDR3 reads: CASSQVSLEGSEQFF. The nucleotide sequence is given as TGCGCCAGCAGCCAAGTTAGTTTGGAAGGGAGTGAGCAGTTCTTC.